The 29 T cell receptor beta chains presented below share a single source sample, sequenced in a study of T cell responses to AZD1222 COVID-19 vaccine. Data came from immunoSEQ multiplex PCR; TCRdb stores just in-frame clones and leaves some out. The table records roughly 120,000 clones, 87% of them present only once. The specimen was peripheral blood, collected on day 0 of AZD1222 vaccination. The receptors were gathered from an adult in good health.

The chain joins TRBV4-2 to TRBJ2-5, with D unclear. CDR3 size: 14 residues. Germline assignment: CDR1 LGHNA and CDR2 YNFKEQ. Trimming stripped 0 bases from V and 5 bases from J, with 10 bases between. CDR3 sequence (DNA): TGTGCCAGCAGCCAAGAGGAGTCTCGGGAGACCCAGTACTTC. As protein: CASSQEESRETQYF.

This sequence joins TRBV3-1 (or the pseudogene TRBV3-2) and TRBJ2-2; D possibly uses TRBD1 or TRBD2 (5 bases each). Germline loops: CDR1 LGHDT, CDR2 YNNKEL (reference sequence). CDR3 length: 12 amino acids. V was trimmed by 5 bases and J by 8 bases, leaving 9 bases between them. The CDR3 protein is CASSYGAGELFF. CDR3 coding DNA: TGTGCCAGCAGCTACGGGGCAGGGGAGCTGTTTTTT.

This sequence joins TRBV3-1 (or the pseudogene TRBV3-2) and TRBJ1-6; TRBD1 matches 9 bases. The CDR3 is 15 amino acids. Germline V gives CDR1 LGHDT, CDR2 YNNKEL (reference sequence). J was trimmed by 7 bases and V by 8 bases; bases with no gene match: 9. The DNA of the CDR3 is TGTGCCAGCCGCTCTTGGACAGGGGACAATTCACCCCTCCACTTT. Residues: CASRSWTGDNSPLHF.

In regard to this clone: Other nucleotide sequences in the sample specify the same CDR3. The chain uses TRBV5-1 and TRBJ2-5; D gene ambiguous. The CDR3 has 11 amino acids. Germline CDR1 and CDR2: SGHRS and YFSETQ. V gave up 3 bases and J gave up 0 bases, with 0 bases separating them. The CDR3 protein is CASSYQETQYF. The CDR3 nucleotides are TGCGCCAGCAGCTACCAAGAGACCCAGTACTTC.

V gene TRBV19 combines with J gene TRBJ1-5; perhaps TRBD1 as D (6 bases). The germline gives CDR1 LNHDA, CDR2 SQIVND (reference sequence). V lost 3 bases and J lost 4, with 13 bases in between. The CDR3 extends over 15 amino acids. The CDR3, as DNA: TGTGCCAGTAGTATTGCAGGGGAGTGGAATCAGCCCCAGCATTTT. Protein: CASSIAGEWNQPQHF.

The chain is built from TRBV7-2 and TRBJ1-2; D possibly corresponds to TRBD1 (5 bases). This CDR3 spans 14 amino acids. Trimming cost V 5 bases and J 2 bases, with 12 bases left between them. The germline CDR1 and CDR2 sequences are SGHTA and FQGNSA. The CDR3 region is CASSPSRGNYGYTF. In nucleotides, the CDR3 is TGTGCCAGCAGCCCTAGCCGGGGGAACTATGGCTACACCTTC.

The rearrangement uses TRBV5-1 and TRBJ1-3; D call uncertain. The germline V and J ends were trimmed by 1 base and 4 bases, with 9 bases remaining between them. CDR3 size: 14 residues. CDR1 SGHRS and CDR2 YFSETQ come from the germline V gene. CDR3 sequence (DNA): TGCGCCAGCAGCTTGCCGACACCCGGAAACACCATATATTTT. Its translation is CASSLPTPGNTIYF.

The chain links TRBV6-1 to TRBJ2-7; D uncertain. Germline lookup yields CDR1 MNHNS and CDR2 SASEGT. The CDR3 has 12 residues. The ends were cut back, 1 base at V and 1 base at J, with 2 bases in the middle. The CDR3: CASSEGSYEQYF. In DNA, the CDR3 is TGTGCCAGCAGTGAAGGGTCCTACGAGCAGTACTTC.

V and J are TRBV12-5 and TRBJ1-1, with D perhaps matching TRBD1 (6 bases). From germline, CDR1 is LGHNT and CDR2 FRNRAP. The V and J ends lost 7 bases and 6 bases respectively, with 30 bases between them. CDR3 length: 18 amino acids. The CDR3 here is CASVLKGGHNSERAEAFF. CDR3 coding DNA: TGTGCTAGTGTACTGAAGGGGGGGCACAATTCCGAGCGGGCTGAAGCTTTCTTT.

The CDR3 bases are TGTGCCAGCAGTTACTCCGGGGGCTCCTACGAGCAGTACTTC. Its translation is CASSYSGGSYEQYF. The chain carries TRBV6-5 and TRBJ2-7; tentatively, D is TRBD2 (6 bases). This CDR3 contains 14 residues. From germline, CDR1 is MNHEY and CDR2 SVGAGI. Trimming took off 0 bases at V and 0 bases at J, with 6 bases between the two ends.

This rearrangement joins TRBV10-3 to TRBJ2-1, with no clear D. The CDR3 contains 13 residues. The ends were cut back, 4 bases at V and 9 bases at J, with 13 bases in the middle. Germline loops: CDR1 ENHRY, CDR2 SYGVKD. CDR3 bases: TGTGCCATCAGTGTTGAACCTTATGGTGAGCAGTTCTTC. Translation: CAISVEPYGEQFF.

This clone showed up just once. This sequence joins TRBV3-1 (or the pseudogene TRBV3-2) and TRBJ1-3, with TRBD1 matching over 8 bases. CDR1 and CDR2 from the germline V gene are LGHDT and YNNKEL (reference sequence). The CDR3 consists of 15 residues. The V segment lost 4 bases and the J segment 7 bases; nucleotides outside the gene matches: 9. The CDR3 loop reads CASSPGQGEWNTIYF. CDR3 coding DNA: TGTGCCAGCAGCCCCGGACAGGGAGAGTGGAACACCATATATTTT.

The gene calls are TRBV4-3 and TRBJ1-2; D ambiguous. Germline loops: CDR1 LGHNA, CDR2 YSLEER. The V and J ends lost 3 bases and 6 bases respectively, with 20 bases between them. The CDR3 runs 16 residues. CDR3 in DNA: TGCGCCAGCAGCCAGGCCACCTCGGGGAGGCCGGATGGCTACACCTTC. Translation gives CASSQATSGRPDGYTF.

This clone was seen a handful of times. The chain employs TRBV5-6 and TRBJ2-7, with TRBD1 matching 7 bases. CDR1 is SGHDT and CDR2 is YYEEEE in the germline V gene. The CDR3 has 14 amino acids. The V gene end was trimmed by 3 bases and the J gene end by 3 bases; junction bases not matched to a gene: 6. The CDR3 DNA reads TGTGCCAGCAGCTCTGTGCAGGGGGTCTACGAGCAGTACTTC. It codes for CASSSVQGVYEQYF.

The rearrangement uses TRBV9 and TRBJ1-2, with D tentatively TRBD1 (5 bases). V was clipped by 4 bases and J by 8 bases, with 21 bases between them. The length of the CDR3 is 15 residues. The germline gives CDR1 SGDLS, CDR2 YYNGEE. The CDR3 DNA follows: TGTGCCAGCAGCCCAGCGGGACTGCCGAGGTGGGGCTACACCTTC. Protein product: CASSPAGLPRWGYTF.

The V and J genes are TRBV5-4 and TRBJ2-7; 10 nucleotides line up with TRBD1. This CDR3 is built from 15 residues. Germline V lookup: CDR1 SGHNT, CDR2 YYREEE (reference sequence). V shed 2 bases and J 4 bases; nucleotides not matched to a gene: 6. The CDR3 sequence: CASSFSTGGGYEQYF. CDR3 DNA: TGTGCCAGCAGCTTCTCGACAGGGGGCGGGTACGAGCAGTACTTC.

The V and J genes are TRBV5-1 and TRBJ2-2; TRBD1 matches 7 bases. V lost 5 bases to trimming and J lost 6 bases; unmatched junction nucleotides: 10. Germline CDR1 and CDR2: SGHRS and YFSETQ. The CDR3 is 15 amino acids. CDR3 coding DNA: TGCGCCAGCAGGGCTGTGAGGGGGCGCGCCGGGGAGCTGTTTTTT. Protein sequence: CASRAVRGRAGELFF.

The chain uses TRBV19 and TRBJ2-5; D possibly uses TRBD1 or TRBD2 (5 bases each). V was trimmed by 6 bases and J by 5 bases, leaving 22 bases between them. The CDR3 length is 16 residues. Germline CDR1 is LNHDA and CDR2 is SQIVND (reference sequence). DNA of the CDR3: TGTGCCAGTAGCCCCGGGGCTAGTGCGTCATGGGAGACCCAGTACTTC. Its protein is CASSPGASASWETQYF.

This rearrangement joins TRBV30 to TRBJ1-5; the D is unclear. V was trimmed by 2 bases and J by 0 bases, leaving 5 bases between them. The CDR3 contains 13 residues. The germline V gene encodes CDR1 GTSNPN and CDR2 SVGIG (reference sequence). CDR3 DNA: TGTGCCTGGAGTCCCTATAGCAATCAGCCCCAGCATTTT. Protein: CAWSPYSNQPQHF.

J is TRBJ1-4 and V is TRBV6-2 or TRBV6-3, with D possibly matching TRBD1 (5 bases). Trimming left V 5 bases short and J 8 bases short, with 24 bases between. The CDR3 totals 17 residues. Germline V CDR1 and CDR2: MNHEY, SVGEGT. CDR3 coding DNA: TGTGCCAGCAGTGGCATTTCAGGGACGATACGATCCGAAAAACTGTTTTTT. This codes for CASSGISGTIRSEKLFF.

Details on this clone: Other DNA sequences in this specimen translate into the identical CDR3. This chain joins TRBV9 and TRBJ2-7; weak D call: TRBD1 (6 bases). This CDR3 is built from 14 residues. Germline V gene lookup returns CDR1 SGDLS and CDR2 YYNGEE. Trimming removed 0 bases at V and 4 bases at J, with 11 bases between. For the CDR3, the DNA is TGTGCCAGCAGCGTAGACGAAGGGGGATACGAGCAGTACTTC. This gives the protein CASSVDEGGYEQYF.

The chain uses TRBV6-5 and TRBJ1-5; D uncertain. This CDR3 region has 15 residues. Germline values: CDR1 MNHEY, CDR2 SVGAGI. Written as DNA, the CDR3 is TGTACGCTAAGTGAAATGGACGGTGGGTATGGGCCCCAGCATTTT. This translates into CTLSEMDGGYGPQHF.

The rearrangement links TRBV7-2 to TRBJ2-7, with D possibly being TRBD1 (6 bases). The CDR3 runs 13 residues. Germline V gene lookup returns CDR1 SGHTA and CDR2 FQGNSA. Trimming stripped 7 bases from V and 4 bases from J, with 14 bases between. CDR3 amino acids: CASTLSQGYEQYF. The CDR3, as DNA: TGTGCCAGCACCTTGAGTCAGGGGTACGAGCAGTACTTC.

The chain has TRBV10-3 and TRBJ1-1; TRBD1 might be the D (5 bases). V gave up 3 bases and J gave up 2 bases, with 10 bases separating them. Germline-derived CDR1 and CDR2 are ENHRY and SYGVKD. The CDR3 has 14 residues. The CDR3 DNA sequence: TGTGCCATCAGTGATCGGGGGGGAAACACTGAAGCTTTCTTT. Its protein is CAISDRGGNTEAFF.

The rearrangement uses TRBV7-6 and TRBJ2-2, with 11 bases that match TRBD2. The CDR3 has 19 residues. Germline V lookup: CDR1 SGHVS, CDR2 FNYEAQ. Trimming at V came to 2 bases and at J to 3 bases, leaving 11 bases not matched to a gene. This CDR3 reads CASSLLLGTSGGYTGELFF. DNA for the CDR3: TGTGCCAGCAGCTTATTACTGGGTACTAGCGGGGGATACACCGGGGAGCTGTTTTTT.

This clone was seen a single time. The V and J genes are TRBV3-1 (or the pseudogene TRBV3-2) and TRBJ2-1, with 8 bases aligning to TRBD2. This CDR3 is built from 17 residues. Germline values: CDR1 LGHDT, CDR2 YNNKEL (reference sequence). J gave up 7 bases and V 1 base, and 12 bases lay outside the gene matches. CDR3 sequence (DNA): TGTGCCAGCAGCCAAGCCGTACGGGGGGGCCGAGGAAATGAGCAGTTCTTC. Translated, it gives CASSQAVRGGRGNEQFF.

In DNA form, the CDR3 reads TGTGCCAGCAGCTCCGCCCTCCGACACTACGAGCAGTACTTC. It is translated as CASSSALRHYEQYF. The chain combines TRBV7-8 with TRBJ2-7; D gene uncertain. In germline, CDR1 is SGHVS, CDR2 FQNEAQ. The CDR3 consists of 14 residues. Trimming cost V 4 bases and J 3 bases, with 13 bases left between them.

The genes are TRBV7-9 and TRBJ2-5, with TRBD1 identical over 7 bases. The CDR3 contains 14 residues. Germline V gives CDR1 SEHNR, CDR2 FQNEAQ (reference sequence). The V and J ends lost 4 bases and 3 bases, in that order; junction bases with no gene match: 5. CDR3 residues: CASSSPDREETQYF. Written as DNA, the CDR3 is TGTGCCAGCAGCTCCCCAGACAGGGAAGAGACCCAGTACTTC.

The genes are TRBV10-2 and TRBJ2-6, with TRBD2 identical over 7 bases. CDR3 size: 14 residues. After removal of 8 bases from V and 0 bases from J, the junction contained 1 base not matched to a gene. Germline CDR1 is WSHSY and CDR2 is SAAADI. The CDR3: CASGGDSGANVLTF. The CDR3 DNA follows: TGCGCCAGCGGGGGGGACTCTGGGGCCAACGTCCTGACTTTC.